This T cell receptor beta chain stems from a study of shared clonotypes between healthy human individuals. This clone has only a few counts. Generated by immunoSEQ multiplex PCR, the TCRdb table keeps only in-frame clones and is missing some. Seen here are more than 200,000 clones, about 65% observed once, and the top ten hold 11%. Unmatched junction bases numbered 5, after V lost 1 base and J lost 4 bases. The CDR3 runs 16 residues. Germline CDR1 reads MGHRA; CDR2 reads YSYEKL. The receptor's source is a man aged 25-45 years in good health. The chain couples TRBV4-1 to TRBJ2-5; 11 nucleotides align to TRBD2. Sequenced input: memory CD4+ T cells sorted from blood. Subset given: CD45RA-negative fraction. CDR3 region: CASSQGASGRRETQYF. The CDR3 region has the DNA TGCGCCAGCAGCCAAGGGGCTAGCGGGAGGCGAGAGACCCAGTACTTC.